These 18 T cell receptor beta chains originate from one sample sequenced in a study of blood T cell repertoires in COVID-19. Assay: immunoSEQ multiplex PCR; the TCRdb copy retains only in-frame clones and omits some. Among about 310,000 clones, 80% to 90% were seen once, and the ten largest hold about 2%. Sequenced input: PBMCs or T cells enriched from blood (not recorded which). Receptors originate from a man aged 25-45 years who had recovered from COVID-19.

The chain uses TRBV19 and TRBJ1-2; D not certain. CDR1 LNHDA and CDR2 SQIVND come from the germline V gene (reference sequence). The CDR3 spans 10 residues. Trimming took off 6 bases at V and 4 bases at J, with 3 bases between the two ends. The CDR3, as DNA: TGTGCCAGTAGCGGCTATGGCTACACCTTC. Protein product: CASSGYGYTF.

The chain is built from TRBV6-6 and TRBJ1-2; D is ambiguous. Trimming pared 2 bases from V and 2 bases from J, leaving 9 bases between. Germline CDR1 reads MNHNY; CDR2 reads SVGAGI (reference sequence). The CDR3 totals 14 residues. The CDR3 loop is CASSYRTGNYGYTF. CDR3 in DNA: TGTGCCAGCAGTTACCGTACGGGGAACTATGGCTACACCTTC.

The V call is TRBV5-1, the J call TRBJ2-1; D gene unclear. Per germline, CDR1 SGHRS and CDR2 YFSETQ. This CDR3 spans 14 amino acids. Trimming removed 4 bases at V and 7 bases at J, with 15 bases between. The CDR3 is CASSGRLNNNEQFF. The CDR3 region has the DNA TGCGCCAGCAGCGGGCGCCTTAATAATAATGAGCAGTTCTTC. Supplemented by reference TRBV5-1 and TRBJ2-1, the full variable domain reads KAGVTQTPRYLIKTRGQQVTLSCSPISGHRSVSWYQQTPGQGLQFLFEYFSETQRNKGNFPGRFSGRQFSNSRSEMNVSTLELGDSALYLCASSGRLNNNEQFFGPGTRLTVL.

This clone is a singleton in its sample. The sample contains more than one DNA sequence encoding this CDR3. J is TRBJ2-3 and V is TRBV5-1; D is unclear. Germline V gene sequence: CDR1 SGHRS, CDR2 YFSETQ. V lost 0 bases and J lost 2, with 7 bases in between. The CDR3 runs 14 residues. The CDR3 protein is CASSLGQLTDTQYF. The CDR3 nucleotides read TGCGCCAGCAGCTTGGGCCAACTCACAGATACGCAGTATTTT.

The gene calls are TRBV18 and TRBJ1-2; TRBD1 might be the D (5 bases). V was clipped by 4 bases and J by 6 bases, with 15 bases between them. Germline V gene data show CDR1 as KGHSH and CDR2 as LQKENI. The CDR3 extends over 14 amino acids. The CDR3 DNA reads TGTGCCAGCTCACGCGGCGAGGGACTTGATGGCTACACCTTC. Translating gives CASSRGEGLDGYTF.

For the CDR3, the DNA is TGTGCCAGCAGCTACCTACCGGGACAGGGGGCAACTGAAGCTTTCTTT. It yields the protein CASSYLPGQGATEAFF. The chain joins TRBV3-1 (or the pseudogene TRBV3-2) to TRBJ1-1; 12 bases match TRBD1. The CDR3 runs to 16 residues. J gave up 5 bases and V 5 bases, and 9 bases lay outside the gene matches. Germline V gene sequence: CDR1 LGHDT, CDR2 YNNKEL (reference sequence).

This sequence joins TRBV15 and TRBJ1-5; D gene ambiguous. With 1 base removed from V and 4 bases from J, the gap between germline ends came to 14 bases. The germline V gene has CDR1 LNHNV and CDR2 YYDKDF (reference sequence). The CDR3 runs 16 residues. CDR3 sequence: CATSRVAGSGNQPQHF. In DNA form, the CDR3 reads TGTGCCACCAGCAGAGTGGCGGGGTCGGGTAATCAGCCCCAGCATTTT.

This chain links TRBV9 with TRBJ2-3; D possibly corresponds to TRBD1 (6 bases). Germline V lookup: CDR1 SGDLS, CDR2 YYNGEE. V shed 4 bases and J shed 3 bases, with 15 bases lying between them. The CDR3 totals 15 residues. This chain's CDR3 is CASSITQGRTDTQYF. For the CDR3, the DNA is TGTGCCAGCAGCATTACACAGGGTAGGACAGATACGCAGTATTTT.

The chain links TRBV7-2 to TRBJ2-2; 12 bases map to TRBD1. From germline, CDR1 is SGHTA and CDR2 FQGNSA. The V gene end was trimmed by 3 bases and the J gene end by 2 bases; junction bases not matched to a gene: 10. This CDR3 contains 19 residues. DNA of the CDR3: TGTGCCAGCAGCTTGGGGCCGGGACAGGGGGCAATTAACACCGGGGAGCTGTTTTTT. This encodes CASSLGPGQGAINTGELFF.

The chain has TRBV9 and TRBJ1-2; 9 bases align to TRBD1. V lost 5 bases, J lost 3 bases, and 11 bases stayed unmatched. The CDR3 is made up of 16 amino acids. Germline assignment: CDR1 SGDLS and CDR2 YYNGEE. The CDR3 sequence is CASSRIGGQGYYGYTF. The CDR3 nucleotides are TGTGCCAGCAGTCGAATTGGGGGACAGGGATACTATGGCTACACCTTC.

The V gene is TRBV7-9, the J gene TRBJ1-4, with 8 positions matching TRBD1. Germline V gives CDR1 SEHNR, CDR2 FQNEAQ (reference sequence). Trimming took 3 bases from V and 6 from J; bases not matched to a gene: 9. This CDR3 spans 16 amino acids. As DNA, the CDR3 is TGTGCCAGCAGCTTCGGCGACAGGGGCTTATATGAAAAACTGTTTTTT. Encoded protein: CASSFGDRGLYEKLFF. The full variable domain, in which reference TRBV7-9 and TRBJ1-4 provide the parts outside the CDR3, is DTGVSQNPRHKITKRGQNVTFRCDPISEHNRLYWYRQTLGQGPEFLTYFQNEAQLEKSRLLSDRFSAERPKGSFSTLEIQRTEQGDSAMYLCASSFGDRGLYEKLFFGSGTQLSVL.

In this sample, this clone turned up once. CDR3 DNA: TGTGCCAGCAGGGGGACCGGGACAGGGCATGGCTACACCTTC. Encoded protein: CASRGTGTGHGYTF. The chain employs TRBV7-2 and TRBJ1-2, with 9 bases aligning to TRBD1. The CDR3 contains 14 residues. Germline lookup yields CDR1 SGHTA and CDR2 FQGNSA. Unmatched junction bases numbered 8, after V lost 6 bases and J lost 6 bases.

The CDR3 DNA follows: TGCGCCAGCAGCCAAGTTGTTTCGGGGGGACCATATCAGCCCCAGCATTTT. It encodes CASSQVVSGGPYQPQHF. The chain links TRBV4-3 to TRBJ1-5; weak D call: TRBD1 (5 bases). Germline CDR1 and CDR2: LGHNA and YSLEER. The V gene lost 1 base and the J gene lost 5 bases, with 18 bases spanning the gap. The CDR3 is 17 residues long.

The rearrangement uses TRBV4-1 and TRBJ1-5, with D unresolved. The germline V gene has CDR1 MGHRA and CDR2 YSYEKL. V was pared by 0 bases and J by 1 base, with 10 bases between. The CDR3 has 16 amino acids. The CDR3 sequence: CASSQEGSNSNQPQHF. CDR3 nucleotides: TGCGCCAGCAGCCAAGAAGGGAGTAACAGCAATCAGCCCCAGCATTTT.

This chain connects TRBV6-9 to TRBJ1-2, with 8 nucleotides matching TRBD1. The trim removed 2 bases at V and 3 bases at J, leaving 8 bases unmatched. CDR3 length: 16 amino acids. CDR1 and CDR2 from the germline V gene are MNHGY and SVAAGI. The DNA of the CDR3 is TGTGCCAGCAGTTATGGAGGCAGGGGGCGTTACTATGGCTACACCTTC. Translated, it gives CASSYGGRGRYYGYTF.

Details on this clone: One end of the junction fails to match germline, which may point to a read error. The CDR3 sequence: CASSLAGGSDTQYF. CDR3 nucleotides: TGTGCCAGCAGCCTAGCGGGGGGTTCAGATACGCAGTATTTT. This rearrangement joins TRBV11-1 to TRBJ2-3; 11 bases line up with TRBD2. This CDR3 comprises 14 residues. Germline values: CDR1 SGHAT, CDR2 FQDESV (reference sequence).

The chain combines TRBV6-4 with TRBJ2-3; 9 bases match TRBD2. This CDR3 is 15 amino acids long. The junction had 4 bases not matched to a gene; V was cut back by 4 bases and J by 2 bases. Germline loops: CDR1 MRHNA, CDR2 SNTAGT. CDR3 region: CASSVLAGDTDTQYF. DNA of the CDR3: TGTGCCAGCAGTGTATTAGCGGGAGACACAGATACGCAGTATTTT.

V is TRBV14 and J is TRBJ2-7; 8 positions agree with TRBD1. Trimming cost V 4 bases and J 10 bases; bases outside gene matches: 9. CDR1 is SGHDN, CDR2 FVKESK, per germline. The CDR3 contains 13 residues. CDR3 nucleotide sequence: TGTGCCAGCAGCCCCGGACAGGGCTCCCGACAGTACTTC. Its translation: CASSPGQGSRQYF. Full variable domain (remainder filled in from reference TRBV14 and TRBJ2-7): EAGVTQFPSHSVIEKGQTVTLRCDPISGHDNLYWYRRVMGKEIKFLLHFVKESKQDESGMPNNRFLAERTGGTYSTLKVQPAELEDSGVYFCASSPGQGSRQYFGPGTRLTVT.